This T cell receptor beta chain was obtained from a study of cytomegalovirus exposure and HLA in healthy donors. Study conclusions and caveats: Reports showed the classifier diagnosing cytomegalovirus status with high specificity and sensitivity. HLA alleles showed associations with roughly 17,000 TCR beta sequences in a later analysis, at a 0.05 false discovery rate. Presence/absence analyses supposed approximately even sequencing depth among donors.

A remark on this clone: Its antigen is not known.

The study ran its PCR with 60 Vbeta and 13 Jbeta primers. Measured with immunoSEQ multiplex PCR; TCRdb has only the in-frame clones, and not every one. This listing includes fewer than 150,000 clones. This TCR derives from a woman aged 60-75 years in good health and CMV-seronegative. The source material was PBMCs.

CDR3 residues: CASSEVGPARYEQYF. Here the CDR3 DNA reads TGCGCCAGCAGCGAGGTTGGTCCCGCTAGGTACGAGCAGTACTTC. V gene TRBV4-1 combines with J gene TRBJ2-7; D gene unclear. This CDR3 is 15 amino acids long. Germline V gives CDR1 MGHRA, CDR2 YSYEKL. V lost 5 bases to trimming and J lost 4 bases, with 18 bases between them.